The 18 T cell receptor beta chains below come from one sample, sequenced in a study of control samples from healthy donors and cancer patients. TCRdb's table, derived via immunoSEQ multiplex PCR, lists solely in-frame clones and lacks some. The sample records 100,000 or so clones, roughly 83% being singletons. Sample: blood. The receptors were gathered from a woman aged 25 to 39 in good health.

V gene TRBV11-2 combines with J gene TRBJ1-2; no clear D. Germline V lookup: CDR1 SGHAT, CDR2 FQNNGV. The germline V and J ends were trimmed by 4 bases and 4 bases, with 13 bases remaining between them. The CDR3 is 14 amino acids. CDR3 in DNA: TGTGCCAGCAGCTCGGACCTCCTGGCCTATGGCTACACCTTC. Translation gives CASSSDLLAYGYTF.

This rearrangement joins TRBV4-2 to TRBJ1-2; D is ambiguous. V shed 4 bases and J shed 8 bases, with 20 bases lying between them. In germline, CDR1 is LGHNA, CDR2 YNFKEQ. This CDR3 comprises 15 residues. The chain's CDR3 is CASSPLPGGSRGYTF. CDR3 nucleotide sequence: TGTGCCAGCAGCCCCCTACCCGGCGGCAGTCGGGGCTACACCTTC.

This chain connects TRBV24-1 to TRBJ2-1, with a weak D call TRBD2 (5 bases). V was trimmed by 3 bases and J by 6 bases, leaving 11 bases between them. CDR1 is KGHDR and CDR2 is SFDVKD in the germline V gene. CDR3 length: 14 residues. Written as DNA, the CDR3 is TGTGCCACCAGTGATCCGGGGAATAGCAATGAGCAGTTCTTC. Protein product: CATSDPGNSNEQFF.

The chain couples TRBV9 to TRBJ1-1; no definite D call. Germline V gives CDR1 SGDLS, CDR2 YYNGEE. V was trimmed by 0 bases and J by 0 bases, leaving 9 bases between them. The CDR3 covers 15 residues. The CDR3 region has the DNA TGTGCCAGCAGCGTAGCTGCAGGTATGAACACTGAAGCTTTCTTT. Translation: CASSVAAGMNTEAFF.

J is TRBJ2-3 and V is TRBV29-1; D is perhaps TRBD1 (5 bases). V was cut by 2 bases and J by 2 bases, with 8 bases left in between. Germline lookup yields CDR1 SQVTM and CDR2 ANQGSEA. The CDR3 length is 13 residues. The CDR3 DNA reads TGCAGCGTTGAAAAGGGGAACACAGATACGCAGTATTTT. Translating gives CSVEKGNTDTQYF.

V is TRBV9 and J is TRBJ2-3; D call uncertain. This CDR3 has 10 residues. V dropped 3 bases and J dropped 5 bases, with 1 base sitting between them. The V gene's germline CDR1 is SGDLS and CDR2 YYNGEE. CDR3 sequence reads: CASSGDTQYF. As DNA, the CDR3 is TGTGCCAGCAGCGGAGATACGCAGTATTTT.

This clone was seen more than once but under ten times. V usage is TRBV29-1 and J usage is TRBJ1-1; D is unclear. The germline V and J ends were trimmed by 4 bases and 0 bases, with 9 bases remaining between them. The CDR3 extends over 13 amino acids. Germline CDR1 is SQVTM and CDR2 is ANQGSEA. The chain's CDR3 is CSVGGRMNTEAFF. CDR3 nucleotide sequence: TGCAGCGTTGGTGGCAGAATGAACACTGAAGCTTTCTTT. The entire variable domain, with the rest obtained from reference TRBV29-1 and TRBJ1-1, is as follows: SAVISQKPSRDICQRGTSLTIQCQVDSQVTMMFWYRQQPGQSLTLIATANQGSEATYESGFVIDKFPISRPNLTFSTLTVSNMSPEDSSIYLCSVGGRMNTEAFFGQGTRLTVV.

The chain uses TRBV3-1 (or the pseudogene TRBV3-2) and TRBJ2-5; TRBD2 matches 8 bases. The CDR3 runs 17 residues. Germline V lookup: CDR1 LGHDT, CDR2 YNNKEL (reference sequence). V was pared by 0 bases and J by 5 bases, with 11 bases of the junction left unmatched. Here the CDR3 reads CASSQELVVAGYETQYF. The CDR3 DNA is TGTGCCAGCAGCCAAGAGTTGGTGGTAGCGGGGTATGAGACCCAGTACTTC.

This chain links TRBV6-1 with TRBJ1-2; D remains ambiguous. V was trimmed by 2 bases and J by 4 bases, leaving 8 bases between them. In germline, CDR1 is MNHNS, CDR2 SASEGT. The CDR3 length is 13 residues. Written as DNA, the CDR3 is TGTGCCAGCAGTGAACAGGCAGTCTATGGCTACACCTTC. It codes for CASSEQAVYGYTF.

This chain joins TRBV29-1 and TRBJ2-1; D is ambiguous. This CDR3 has 12 amino acids. V lost 3 bases, J lost 10 bases, and 13 bases lay in between. Germline assignment: CDR1 SQVTM and CDR2 ANQGSEA. Written as DNA, the CDR3 is TGCAGCGTTGATTGGAACGGACGGGAGCAGTTCTTC. Translating it yields CSVDWNGREQFF.

The chain joins TRBV7-2 to TRBJ2-6, with D hard to call. This CDR3 region has 15 residues. V lost 0 bases and J lost 0, with 3 bases in between. In germline, CDR1 is SGHTA, CDR2 FQGNSA. CDR3 protein: CASSLAFSGANVLTF. CDR3 DNA: TGTGCCAGCAGCTTAGCGTTCTCTGGGGCCAACGTCCTGACTTTC.

The chain uses TRBV10-3 and TRBJ2-7; D gene ambiguous. The ends were cut back, 7 bases at V and 7 bases at J, with 17 bases in the middle. The CDR3 runs to 13 residues. Germline CDR1 and CDR2: ENHRY and SYGVKD. CDR3 sequence: CAIKERDLGEQYF. CDR3 DNA: TGTGCCATCAAGGAAAGAGATTTGGGGGAGCAGTACTTC.

V and J are TRBV24-1 and TRBJ2-5, with 10 bases matching TRBD1. V lost 10 bases to trimming and J lost 5 bases; unmatched junction nucleotides: 12. The CDR3 is made up of 15 amino acids. Per germline, CDR1 KGHDR and CDR2 SFDVKD. The CDR3 spells CATAPGTGVGETQYF. CDR3 DNA: TGTGCCACAGCTCCCGGGACAGGGGTGGGGGAGACCCAGTACTTC.

This sequence joins TRBV6-2 or TRBV6-3 and TRBJ2-7; possible D gene TRBD2, 5 bases. Looked up from germline, CDR1 is MNHEY and CDR2 is SVGEGT. Trimming left V 0 bases short and J 2 bases short, with 8 bases between. CDR3 length: 14 amino acids. CDR3 residues: CASSYSGITYEQYF. The CDR3 nucleotides read TGTGCCAGCAGTTACTCCGGGATTACCTACGAGCAGTACTTC.

The chain combines TRBV6-5 with TRBJ1-6; the D gene is possibly TRBD1 (5 bases). Looked up from germline, CDR1 is MNHEY and CDR2 is SVGAGI. This CDR3 has 15 amino acids. Between the trimmed V and J ends, which lost 3 bases and 8 bases, there was a span of 14 bases. CDR3 in DNA: TGTGCCAGCAGTTATGGAGACTTGACAGATTCACCCCTCCACTTT. Translating it yields CASSYGDLTDSPLHF.

The rearrangement uses TRBV9 and TRBJ2-1; no firm D call. This CDR3 contains 15 residues. The V end lost 0 bases, the J end lost 6 bases, and 13 bases lay between the germline ends. Germline CDR1 is SGDLS and CDR2 is YYNGEE. The CDR3 sequence: CASSVGSVSPNEQFF. In DNA, the CDR3 is TGTGCCAGCAGCGTAGGGAGTGTTAGTCCCAATGAGCAGTTCTTC.

This clone has only one observation. This chain connects TRBV7-2 to TRBJ2-1; TRBD2 matches at 10 bases. Germline loops: CDR1 SGHTA, CDR2 FQGNSA. CDR3 length: 17 amino acids. V was pared by 5 bases and J by 0 bases, with 7 bases of the junction left unmatched. The CDR3 sequence is CASSTRSGGASYNEQFF. The CDR3 DNA is TGTGCCAGCAGCACTCGGAGCGGGGGGGCCTCCTACAATGAGCAGTTCTTC. Full variable domain (remainder filled in from reference TRBV7-2 and TRBJ2-1): GAGVSQSPSNKVTEKGKDVELRCDPISGHTALYWYRQSLGQGLEFLIYFQGNSAPDKSGLPSDRFSAERTGGSVSTLTIQRTQQEDSAVYLCASSTRSGGASYNEQFFGPGTRLTVL.

The V call is TRBV3-1 (or the pseudogene TRBV3-2), the J call TRBJ2-1; 8 bases match TRBD2. Germline V gives CDR1 LGHDT, CDR2 YNNKEL (reference sequence). There are 15 residues in the CDR3. The V and J ends lost 1 base and 6 bases, in that order; junction bases with no gene match: 5. The CDR3 is CASSQAFGGVNEQFF. The CDR3 DNA reads as TGTGCCAGCAGCCAAGCCTTCGGGGGGGTCAATGAGCAGTTCTTC.